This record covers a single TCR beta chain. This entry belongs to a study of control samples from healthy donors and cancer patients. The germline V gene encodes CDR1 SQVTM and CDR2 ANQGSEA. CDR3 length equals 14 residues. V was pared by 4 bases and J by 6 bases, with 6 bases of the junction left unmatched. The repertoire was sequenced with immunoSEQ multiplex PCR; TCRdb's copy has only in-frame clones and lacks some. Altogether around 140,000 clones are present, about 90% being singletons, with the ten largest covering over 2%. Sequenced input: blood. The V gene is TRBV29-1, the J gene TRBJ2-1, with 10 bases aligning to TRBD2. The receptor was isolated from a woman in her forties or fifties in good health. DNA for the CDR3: TGCAGCGTTGTGCGGCGACTAGCGGGCAATGAGCAGTTCTTC. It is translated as CSVVRRLAGNEQFF.